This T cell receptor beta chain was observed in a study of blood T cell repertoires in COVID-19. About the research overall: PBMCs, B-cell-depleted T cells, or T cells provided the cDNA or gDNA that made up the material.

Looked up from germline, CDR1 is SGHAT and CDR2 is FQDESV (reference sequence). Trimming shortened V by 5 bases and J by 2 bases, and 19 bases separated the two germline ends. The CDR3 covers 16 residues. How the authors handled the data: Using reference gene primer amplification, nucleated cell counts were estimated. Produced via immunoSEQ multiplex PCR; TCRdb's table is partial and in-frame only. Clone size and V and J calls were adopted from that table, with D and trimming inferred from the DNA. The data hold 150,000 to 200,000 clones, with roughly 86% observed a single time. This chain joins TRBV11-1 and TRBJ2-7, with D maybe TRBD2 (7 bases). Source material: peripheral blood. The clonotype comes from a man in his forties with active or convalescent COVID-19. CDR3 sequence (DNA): TGTGCCAGCAGCACCTACGCGGGGGCCTCGACCTACGAGCAGTACTTC. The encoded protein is CASSTYAGASTYEQYF.